The rows below give T cell receptor beta chains drawn from one sample of a study of blood T cell repertoires in COVID-19. Profiled with immunoSEQ multiplex PCR; TCRdb holds only in-frame clones, not every one. The table has some 210,000 clones, around 91% seen once; the top ten hold around 4.8%. The sample was peripheral blood. The receptors stem from a woman in her thirties or forties with acute or convalescent COVID-19. The conserved cysteine and the conserved F or W are not part of the CDR3 here.

J gene,V gene,CDR3 protein
TRBJ1-2,TRBV3-1/TRBV3-2,ASSQDRGTGYGYT
TRBJ1-1,TRBV12-3/TRBV12-4,AILGQGDEAF
TRBJ2-4,TRBV3-1/TRBV3-2,ASSQSSPSLENIQY
TRBJ2-5,TRBV5-4,ASSRQGIGKETQY
TRBJ2-3,TRBV19,ASRLERGTQY
TRBJ1-3,TRBV5-1,ASSEGQEGNTIY
TRBJ1-4,TRBV7-9,ASSPSGGYEKLF
TRBJ1-2,TRBV12-3/TRBV12-4,ASTTGFEGYT
TRBJ1-6,TRBV27,ASSSASSFHSPLH
TRBJ1-2,TRBV5-1,ASSLQGGSDGYT
TRBJ2-2,TRBV15,ATSSTYIGGTGELF
TRBJ1-1,TRBV24-1,ATSDLLRTRGDTEAF
TRBJ2-1,TRBV12-5,ASGSPGESSYNEQF
TRBJ1-2,TRBV2,ASTLDGANYGYT
TRBJ2-1,TRBV6-2/TRBV6-3,ASSRPGTNYNEQF
TRBJ1-2,TRBV6-6,ASSYSETGANYGYT
TRBJ1-4,TRBV5-1,ASSLGQNSPASREKLF
TRBJ1-3,TRBV6-6,ASTQRGQGGNTIY
TRBJ1-2,TRBV30,AWSVYGPQPLRDSGYT
TRBJ1-5,TRBV19,ASSIKSNQPQH
TRBJ2-1,TRBV30,AWNGQGANEQF
TRBJ1-2,TRBV6-6,ASSYSGPSPSGYT
TRBJ2-1,TRBV12-3/TRBV12-4,ASSLNEQF